A selection of T cell receptor beta chains follows, all from one sample in a study of T cell responses to AZD1222 COVID-19 vaccine. Assay used: immunoSEQ multiplex PCR; TCRdb lists only in-frame clones, some missing. The data contain some 120,000 clones, 90% of them singletons. The sequencing here drew on peripheral blood, taken 28 days after the second dose of the MenACWY control vaccine. These TCRs come from an adult who received the MenACWY meningococcal vaccine as a control. CDR3s include the opening cysteine and the closing phenylalanine or tryptophan. A D gene is named only where the DNA matches it firmly. Clone sizes are given selectively: once, few, many, or a class where the clone is expanded.

cdr3_length d_call j_call clone_size v_call cdr3_aa cdr3_nt
12 NA TRBJ1-5 once TRBV4-2 CASSQENQPQHF TGTGCCAGCAGCCAAGAGAATCAGCCCCAGCATTTT
16 TRBD2 TRBJ2-3 once TRBV2 CASTKTSGGYADTQYF TGTGCCAGCACTAAGACTAGCGGGGGATACGCAGATACGCAGTATTTT
13 NA TRBJ1-1 NA TRBV5-1 CASSFGGDTEAFF TGCGCCAGCAGCTTCGGGGGGGACACTGAAGCTTTCTTT
14 NA TRBJ2-2 once TRBV18 CASSPSVLGGELFF TGTGCCAGCTCACCGTCGGTCCTGGGCGGGGAGCTGTTTTTT
14 NA TRBJ2-3 few TRBV7-8 CASSSPVEVDTQYF TGTGCCAGCAGCTCACCGGTGGAAGTAGATACGCAGTATTTT
16 NA TRBJ2-2 once TRBV7-3 CASSLTIGQGNGELFF TGTGCCAGCAGCTTAACAATCGGGCAGGGTAACGGGGAGCTGTTTTTT
11 NA TRBJ2-3 once TRBV12-3/TRBV12-4 CASSMRDTQYF TGTGCCAGCAGTATGCGCGATACGCAGTATTTT
12 NA TRBJ1-3 NA TRBV18 CASCDSSKAIYF TGTGCCAGCTGCGACAGCTCAAAGGCCATATATTTT
14 TRBD2 TRBJ2-1 NA TRBV6-5 CASRLRGGVSEQFF TGTGCCAGCAGGTTACGGGGGGGAGTGAGTGAGCAGTTCTTC
16 TRBD2 TRBJ2-7 NA TRBV19 CASSIALAGSYYEQYF TGTGCCAGTAGTATAGCTCTAGCGGGCTCTTACTACGAGCAGTACTTC
15 TRBD2 TRBJ2-1 once TRBV7-6 CASSLSDLAGNEQFF TGTGCCAGCAGCTTAAGCGATCTAGCGGGAAATGAGCAGTTCTTC
14 TRBD1 TRBJ1-6 NA TRBV18 CASSQGQGNSPLHF TGTGCCAGCTCACAAGGACAGGGAAATTCACCCCTCCACTTT
14 NA TRBJ2-7 NA TRBV7-3 CASSITGSSWVQYF TGTGCCAGCAGCATCACAGGGAGTTCCTGGGTGCAGTACTTC
13 TRBD1 TRBJ2-1 NA TRBV6-4 CASSGDRGYEQFF TGTGCCAGCAGCGGGGACAGGGGATATGAGCAGTTCTTC
11 NA TRBJ1-5 NA TRBV4-3 CASSPPHPQHF TGCGCCAGCAGCCCCCCTCACCCCCAGCATTTT
17 TRBD2 TRBJ2-1 NA TRBV25-1 CASSELGGGRAMNEQFF TGTGCCAGCAGTGAATTGGGAGGCGGGAGGGCCATGAATGAGCAGTTCTTC
16 TRBD2 TRBJ2-5 NA TRBV3-1/TRBV3-2 CASSPLGLAAQETQYF TGTGCCAGCAGCCCCCTCGGTCTAGCGGCACAAGAGACCCAGTACTTC
17 TRBD1 TRBJ2-5 NA TRBV25-1 CASSTRPRGQAGETQYF TGTGCCAGCAGTACACGACCCAGGGGACAGGCCGGGGAGACCCAGTACTTC
17 TRBD2 TRBJ2-1 NA TRBV5-1 CASSPGTSALGYNEQFF TGCGCCAGCAGCCCCGGGACTAGCGCGTTGGGATACAATGAGCAGTTCTTC
16 NA TRBJ2-6 NA TRBV7-8 CASSLLGGYGANVLTF TGTGCCAGCAGCTTATTAGGAGGGTACGGGGCCAACGTCCTGACTTTC
15 NA TRBJ2-7 NA TRBV7-8 CASSLRGTERDEQYF TGTGCCAGCAGCTTACGCGGGACTGAGCGGGACGAGCAGTACTTC
14 NA TRBJ2-3 NA TRBV7-9 CASSLGTATDTQYF TGTGCCAGCAGCTTAGGGACTGCCACAGATACGCAGTATTTT
14 NA TRBJ1-3 once TRBV4-1 CASSPQGHGNTIYF TGCGCCAGCAGCCCCCAGGGGCATGGAAACACCATATATTTT